These 27 T cell receptor beta chains were sequenced from one sample in a study of preoperative IRX-2 immunotherapy in early breast cancer. The treatment is: preoperative locoregional IRX-2 cytokine immunotherapy. Profiled with immunoSEQ multiplex PCR; TCRdb holds only in-frame clones, not every one. The table records under 30,000 clones, over 85% of them present only once. Sample: tumor tissue, taken after IRX-2 immunotherapy. These receptor sequences come from a human donor with breast cancer.

The chain joins TRBV2 to TRBJ1-5; D perhaps matches TRBD1 (5 bases). CDR3 length equals 14 residues. Germline V lookup: CDR1 SNHLY, CDR2 FYNNEI. V lost 5 bases and J 0 bases, leaving 8 bases between the germline ends. The CDR3 DNA reads TGTGCCAGCAGTTCGGACAATAGCAATCAGCCCCAGCATTTT. Amino acids: CASSSDNSNQPQHF.

The rearrangement links TRBV4-2 to TRBJ2-6; 7 bases line up with TRBD1. V was clipped by 4 bases and J by 0 bases; unmatched bases: 3. The CDR3 covers 16 residues. Per the germline V gene, CDR1 is LGHNA and CDR2 is YNFKEQ. The CDR3 DNA follows: TGTGCCAGCAGCCTGGGACAGTACTCTGGGGCCAACGTCCTGACTTTC. Amino acid sequence: CASSLGQYSGANVLTF.

The chain has TRBV5-4 and TRBJ2-1; 8 bases match TRBD2. CDR3 size: 14 residues. Looked up from germline, CDR1 is SGHNT and CDR2 is YYREEE (reference sequence). With V trimmed by 0 bases and J by 10 bases, 6 bases remained unmatched. In nucleotides, the CDR3 is TGTGCCAGCAGCTTGGACGGGGGGGCACGGGAGCAGTTCTTC. It encodes CASSLDGGAREQFF. Based on the CDR3 plus reference TRBV5-4 and TRBJ2-1, the full variable domain is ETGVTQSPTHLIKTRGQQVTLRCSSQSGHNTVSWYQQALGQGPQFIFQYYREEENGRGNFPPRFSGLQFPNYSSELNVNALELDDSALYLCASSLDGGAREQFFGPGTRLTVL.

The CDR3 nucleotides read TGTGCCATCAGTGAGTCCGGGGACTATGGCTACACCTTC. Translating gives CAISESGDYGYTF. The chain uses TRBV10-3 and TRBJ1-2; no reliable D call. The germline gives CDR1 ENHRY, CDR2 SYGVKD. The length of the CDR3 is 13 residues. V gave up 0 bases and J gave up 3 bases, with 5 bases separating them.

The CDR3 sequence: CSAHSGGGYTF. DNA of the CDR3: TGCAGTGCTCACTCAGGGGGGGGCTACACCTTC. The V and J genes are TRBV20-1 and TRBJ1-2; 7 bases line up with TRBD1. Germline V gene sequence: CDR1 DFQATT, CDR2 SNEGSKA (reference sequence). Losses at the gene ends were 5 bases for V and 8 bases for J; bases not matched to a gene: 5. The CDR3 is made up of 11 amino acids.

The chain carries TRBV6-6 and TRBJ1-4, with a weak D call TRBD1 (5 bases). Germline V gene sequence: CDR1 MNHNY, CDR2 SVGAGI (reference sequence). The V end lost 4 bases, the J end lost 11 bases, and 20 bases lay between the germline ends. CDR3 length equals 15 residues. In DNA, the CDR3 is TGTGCCAGCAGTTCGGGGGACGCGCAGTTTGGGAAACTGTTTTTT. Encoded protein: CASSSGDAQFGKLFF.

This clone came up a few times. The rearrangement uses TRBV5-8 and TRBJ2-3; D call uncertain. CDR1 and CDR2 from the germline V gene are SGHTS and YDEGEE. The CDR3 runs to 13 residues. V was cut by 5 bases and J by 9 bases, with 16 bases left in between. The CDR3 here is CASSPTSPWTQYF. The DNA of the CDR3 is TGTGCCAGCAGTCCGACTTCTCCTTGGACGCAGTATTTT.

The CDR3: CASSQDPRASTYEQYF. The CDR3, as DNA: TGTGCCAGCAGCCAAGATCCCCGGGCTTCCACCTACGAGCAGTACTTC. The J gene is TRBJ2-7, the V gene TRBV4-2; D is ambiguous. CDR1 and CDR2 (germline): LGHNA, YNFKEQ. This CDR3 contains 16 residues. V lost 0 bases and J lost 2, with 14 bases in between.

The chain joins TRBV5-6 to TRBJ2-7, with 10 bases lining up with TRBD1. The CDR3 has 15 amino acids. Germline loops: CDR1 SGHDT, CDR2 YYEEEE. The junction had 7 bases not matched to a gene; V was cut back by 0 bases and J by 7 bases. The CDR3 DNA follows: TGTGCCAGCAGCTTGGCCGGGACAGGGGTGCTTGAGCAGTACGTC. Amino acid sequence: CASSLAGTGVLEQYV.

V is TRBV6-5 and J is TRBJ2-7; D is ambiguous. CDR3 length: 12 amino acids. CDR1 is MNHEY, CDR2 SVGAGI, per germline. V dropped 7 bases and J dropped 2 bases, with 9 bases sitting between them. This chain's CDR3 is CASTPSAYEQYF. The CDR3 nucleotides are TGTGCCAGCACCCCATCAGCCTACGAGCAGTACTTC.

This clone was detected only once. The chain carries TRBV5-1 and TRBJ2-7, with 10 bases fitting TRBD2. CDR1 and CDR2 from the germline V gene are SGHRS and YFSETQ. J was trimmed by 3 bases and V by 3 bases; bases with no gene match: 6. This CDR3 spans 15 amino acids. CDR3: CASSYRTSGLYEQYF. Here the CDR3 DNA reads TGCGCCAGCAGCTATAGGACTAGCGGACTCTACGAGCAGTACTTC. The whole variable domain, remainder taken from reference TRBV5-1 and TRBJ2-7, is KAGVTQTPRYLIKTRGQQVTLSCSPISGHRSVSWYQQTPGQGLQFLFEYFSETQRNKGNFPGRFSGRQFSNSRSEMNVSTLELGDSALYLCASSYRTSGLYEQYFGPGTRLTVT.

The CDR3 DNA reads as TGTGCCAGCAGGGCTGGGACAGTCGCTGGAAACACCATATATTTT. Protein: CASRAGTVAGNTIYF. The J gene is TRBJ1-3, the V gene TRBV6-1; 7 bases agree with TRBD1. V was pared by 6 bases and J by 2 bases, with 7 bases of the junction left unmatched. CDR1 is MNHNS, CDR2 SASEGT, per germline. The CDR3 is made up of 15 amino acids.

This rearrangement joins TRBV18 to TRBJ1-3; no definite D call. Looked up from germline, CDR1 is KGHSH and CDR2 is LQKENI. This CDR3 region has 15 residues. Trimming stripped 4 bases from V and 2 bases from J, with 12 bases between. CDR3 in amino acids: CASSLNNEPGNTIYF. DNA of the CDR3: TGTGCCAGCTCACTCAACAACGAACCTGGAAACACCATATATTTT.

The V and J genes are TRBV19 and TRBJ1-2; D possibly corresponds to TRBD1 (6 bases). Germline V gene lookup returns CDR1 LNHDA and CDR2 SQIVND (reference sequence). Trimming left V 4 bases short and J 2 bases short, with 14 bases between. The CDR3 consists of 15 residues. The CDR3 sequence is CASSREGRGNYGYTF. The CDR3 coding sequence is TGTGCCAGTAGTAGGGAAGGCAGGGGCAACTATGGCTACACCTTC.

The chain uses TRBV30 and TRBJ1-5; D unresolved. This CDR3 comprises 12 residues. The germline gives CDR1 GTSNPN, CDR2 SVGIG (reference sequence). V lost 2 bases to trimming and J lost 4 bases, with 6 bases between them. The CDR3 is CAWSSRNQPQHF. The CDR3 nucleotides are TGTGCCTGGAGTAGCAGAAATCAGCCCCAGCATTTT. The full variable domain, rest sourced from reference TRBV30 and TRBJ1-5, is SQTIHQWPATLVQPVGSPLSLECTVEGTSNPNLYWYRQAAGRGLQLLFYSVGIGQISSEVPQNLSASRPQDRQFILSSKKLLLSDSGFYLCAWSSRNQPQHFGDGTRLSIL.

A word on this clone: Different DNA sequences within this sample yield the same CDR3. This chain uses TRBV7-6 with TRBJ1-1, with D unresolved. The germline CDR1 and CDR2 sequences are SGHVS and FNYEAQ. The V and J ends lost 4 bases and 1 base respectively, with 7 bases between them. CDR3 length: 13 amino acids. CDR3 in amino acids: CASSYTPNTEAFF. The DNA for the CDR3 is TGTGCCAGCAGCTATACACCGAACACTGAAGCTTTCTTT.

The chain links TRBV7-9 to TRBJ1-1; no clear D. V lost 1 base and J 7 bases, leaving 4 bases between the germline ends. The germline gives CDR1 SEHNR, CDR2 FQNEAQ (reference sequence). The CDR3 covers 11 residues. CDR3 nucleotides: TGTGCCAGCAGCTTAGGGAGTGAAGCTTTCTTT. This encodes CASSLGSEAFF.

The chain recombines TRBV5-1 with TRBJ2-3, with a tentative D call TRBD2 (5 bases). Germline V gene data show CDR1 as SGHRS and CDR2 as YFSETQ. The CDR3 runs 14 residues. Deletions cut 6 bases from V and 6 bases from J, with 17 bases between. CDR3 sequence: CASNLYSGLDTQYF. CDR3 DNA sequence: TGCGCCAGCAACCTCTACTCGGGGTTGGATACGCAGTATTTT.

J is TRBJ1-2 and V is TRBV28; D is possibly TRBD1 (5 bases). V gave up 7 bases and J gave up 2 bases, with 14 bases separating them. There are 14 residues in the CDR3. Germline-derived CDR1 and CDR2 are MDHEN and SYDVKM. The CDR3 DNA is TGTGCCAGCAATCCACAGGCTATCAACTATGGCTACACCTTC. Translation: CASNPQAINYGYTF.

The rearrangement links TRBV5-6 to TRBJ2-2, with 8 positions matching TRBD2. The CDR3 is 17 residues long. The trim removed 0 bases at V and 2 bases at J, leaving 6 bases unmatched. Germline CDR1 and CDR2: SGHDT and YYEEEE. The CDR3 nucleotides are TGTGCCAGCAGCTTGGTGTCTGCGGGGGGAAACACCGGGGAGCTGTTTTTT. Amino acids: CASSLVSAGGNTGELFF. Based on the CDR3 plus reference TRBV5-6 and TRBJ2-2, the full variable domain is DAGVTQSPTHLIKTRGQQVTLRCSPKSGHDTVSWYQQALGQGPQFIFQYYEEEERQRGNFPDRFSGHQFPNYSSELNVNALLLGDSALYLCASSLVSAGGNTGELFFGEGSRLTVL.

The genes are TRBV5-1 and TRBJ2-5, with D perhaps matching TRBD1 (8 bases). The ends were cut back, 2 bases at V and 5 bases at J, with 13 bases in the middle. Germline V lookup: CDR1 SGHRS, CDR2 YFSETQ. The CDR3 loop spans 14 amino acids. This chain's CDR3 is CASSFGQGGETQYF. CDR3 in DNA: TGCGCCAGCAGCTTCGGACAGGGAGGGGAGACCCAGTACTTC. The full variable domain, rest sourced from reference TRBV5-1 and TRBJ2-5, is KAGVTQTPRYLIKTRGQQVTLSCSPISGHRSVSWYQQTPGQGLQFLFEYFSETQRNKGNFPGRFSGRQFSNSRSEMNVSTLELGDSALYLCASSFGQGGETQYFGPGTRLLVL.

The chain links TRBV18 to TRBJ1-5; D is unresolved. V lost 1 base to trimming and J lost 5 bases, with 12 bases between them. The CDR3 runs to 15 residues. Per germline, CDR1 KGHSH and CDR2 LQKENI. For the CDR3, the DNA is TGTGCCAGCTCACCACGGCAGGACGTCCATCAGCCCCAGCATTTT. Its translation is CASSPRQDVHQPQHF.

A word on this clone: An end of the junction differs from the germline gene, which may be a read error. The V call is TRBV28, the J call TRBJ1-2, with 7 bases identical to TRBD1. The CDR3 covers 17 residues. The V gene's germline CDR1 is MDHEN and CDR2 SYDVKM. The CDR3 DNA follows: TGTGCCAGCAGTTTAGCCCCTCCAGGGGGGGGAGACTATGCCTACACCTTC. Translation gives CASSLAPPGGGDYAYTF.

This clone was detected once. The chain uses TRBV9 and TRBJ2-7; TRBD2 matches 11 bases. Trimming took 3 bases from V and 1 from J; bases not matched to a gene: 3. CDR3 length equals 15 residues. The germline gives CDR1 SGDLS, CDR2 YYNGEE. CDR3 loop: CASSGGTSGSYEQYF. The DNA for the CDR3 is TGTGCCAGCAGCGGAGGGACTAGCGGATCCTACGAGCAGTACTTC.

The chain links TRBV16 to TRBJ1-4; D gene uncertain. The CDR3 has 14 amino acids. The germline CDR1 and CDR2 sequences are KGHSY and FQNENV. Trimming took 4 bases from V and 7 from J, leaving 13 bases between them. CDR3 loop: CASSPNRATEKLFF. The CDR3 DNA reads TGTGCCAGCAGCCCTAACCGGGCCACTGAAAAACTGTTTTTT.

V gene TRBV7-9 combines with J gene TRBJ2-5, with D maybe TRBD2 (5 bases). Germline V lookup: CDR1 SEHNR, CDR2 FQNEAQ (reference sequence). The V and J ends lost 2 bases and 2 bases respectively, with 9 bases between them. This CDR3 region has 14 residues. The CDR3 loop reads CASSLSGMQETQYF. The DNA for the CDR3 is TGTGCCAGCAGCTTAAGCGGTATGCAAGAGACCCAGTACTTC.

This chain links TRBV18 with TRBJ2-7, with TRBD1 matching over 7 bases. The CDR3 consists of 14 residues. V was pared by 1 base and J by 4 bases, with 4 bases of the junction left unmatched. Looked up from germline, CDR1 is KGHSH and CDR2 is LQKENI. The CDR3 loop is CASSPLGTAYEQYV. The CDR3 nucleotides are TGTGCCAGCTCACCACTCGGGACAGCGTACGAGCAGTACGTC.